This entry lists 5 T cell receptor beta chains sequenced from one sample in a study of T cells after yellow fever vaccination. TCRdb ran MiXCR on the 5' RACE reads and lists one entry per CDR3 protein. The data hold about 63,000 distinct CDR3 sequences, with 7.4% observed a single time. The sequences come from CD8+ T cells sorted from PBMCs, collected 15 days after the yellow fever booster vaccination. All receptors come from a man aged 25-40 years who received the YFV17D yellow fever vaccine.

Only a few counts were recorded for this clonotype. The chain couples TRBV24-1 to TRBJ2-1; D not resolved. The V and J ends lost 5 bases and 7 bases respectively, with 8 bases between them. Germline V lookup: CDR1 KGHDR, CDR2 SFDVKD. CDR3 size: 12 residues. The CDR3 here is CATSAGWNEQFF. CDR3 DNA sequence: TGTGCCACCAGTGCCGGGTGGAATGAGCAGTTCTTC.

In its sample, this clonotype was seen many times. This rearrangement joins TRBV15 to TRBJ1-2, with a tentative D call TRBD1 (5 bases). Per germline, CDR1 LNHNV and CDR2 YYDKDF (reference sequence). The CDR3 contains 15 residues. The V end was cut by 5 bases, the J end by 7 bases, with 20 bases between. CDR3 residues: CATSVERGDGFGYTF. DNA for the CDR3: TGTGCCACCAGCGTCGAGAGGGGCGACGGGTTTGGCTACACCTTC.

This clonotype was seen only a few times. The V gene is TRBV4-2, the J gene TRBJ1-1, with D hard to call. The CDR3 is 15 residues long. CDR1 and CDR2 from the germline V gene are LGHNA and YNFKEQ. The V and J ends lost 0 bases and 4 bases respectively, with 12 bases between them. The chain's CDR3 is CASSQEGRGGTEAFF. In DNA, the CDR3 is TGTGCCAGCAGCCAAGAGGGTCGAGGTGGCACTGAAGCTTTCTTT.

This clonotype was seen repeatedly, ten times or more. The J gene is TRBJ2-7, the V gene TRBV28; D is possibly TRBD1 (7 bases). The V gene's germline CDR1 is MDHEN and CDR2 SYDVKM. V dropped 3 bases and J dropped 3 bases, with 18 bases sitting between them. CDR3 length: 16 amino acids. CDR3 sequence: CASSLEGAEAFYEQYF. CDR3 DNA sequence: TGTGCCAGCAGTTTGGAGGGGGCAGAAGCATTCTACGAGCAGTACTTC.

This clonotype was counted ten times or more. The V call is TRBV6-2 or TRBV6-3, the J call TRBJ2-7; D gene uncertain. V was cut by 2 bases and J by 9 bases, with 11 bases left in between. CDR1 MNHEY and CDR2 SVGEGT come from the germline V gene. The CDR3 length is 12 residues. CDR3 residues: CASSYPTDVQYF. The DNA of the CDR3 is TGTGCCAGCAGTTACCCGACGGACGTGCAGTACTTC.